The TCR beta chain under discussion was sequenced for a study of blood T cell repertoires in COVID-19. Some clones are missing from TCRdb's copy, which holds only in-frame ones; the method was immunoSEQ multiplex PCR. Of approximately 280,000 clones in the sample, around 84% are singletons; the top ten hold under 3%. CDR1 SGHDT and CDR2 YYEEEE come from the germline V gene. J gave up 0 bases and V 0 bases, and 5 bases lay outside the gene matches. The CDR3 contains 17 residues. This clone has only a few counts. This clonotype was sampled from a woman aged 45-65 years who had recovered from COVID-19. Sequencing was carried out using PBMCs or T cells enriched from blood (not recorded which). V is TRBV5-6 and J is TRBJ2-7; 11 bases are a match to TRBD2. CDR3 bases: TGTGCCAGCAGCTTGGAGGCTAGCGGGGGGTACTCCTACGAGCAGTACTTC. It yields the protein CASSLEASGGYSYEQYF.